The sequence of this T cell receptor (beta chain) was determined in a study of OX40 agonist ivuxolimab in advanced cancers. Study-level background: Participants, 82.7% male, averaged roughly 55 years of age, ranging from roughly 23 to 80.

This CDR3 spans 17 amino acids. Germline-derived CDR1 and CDR2 are SEHNR and FQNEAQ (reference sequence). V trimming: 1 base; J trimming: 5 bases; junction bases outside the gene matches: 13. Blood was sampled at baseline, cycle 4 day 1, and cycle 7 day 1. Points from the study as a whole: There was clonal expansion of CD4+ and CD8+ blood T cells by week 6 at 0.1 to 3.0 mg/kg. Among T cells, CD8+ cells averaged more expanded clones than CD4+ cells.

As regards this clone: The antigen is undetermined.

Using immunoSEQ multiplex PCR, the repertoire was profiled, and TCRdb retains in-frame clones only, with some absent. The data show roughly 20,000 clones, around 84% seen once. This TCR derives from an adult with an advanced solid tumor such as melanoma, head and neck, liver or kidney cancer. The source material was CD4+ or CD8+ T cells sorted from blood, sampled in a trial of the OX40 agonist ivuxolimab. J is TRBJ2-5 and V is TRBV7-9, with 7 bases matching TRBD1. The CDR3 sequence: CASSLGRGRGWSETQYF. Here the CDR3 DNA reads TGTGCCAGCAGCTTAGGTCGCGGCAGGGGGTGGTCGGAGACCCAGTACTTC. Supplemented by reference TRBV7-9 and TRBJ2-5, the full variable domain reads DTGVSQNPRHKITKRGQNVTFRCDPISEHNRLYWYRQTLGQGPEFLTYFQNEAQLEKSRLLSDRFSAERPKGSFSTLEIQRTEQGDSAMYLCASSLGRGRGWSETQYFGPGTRLLVL.